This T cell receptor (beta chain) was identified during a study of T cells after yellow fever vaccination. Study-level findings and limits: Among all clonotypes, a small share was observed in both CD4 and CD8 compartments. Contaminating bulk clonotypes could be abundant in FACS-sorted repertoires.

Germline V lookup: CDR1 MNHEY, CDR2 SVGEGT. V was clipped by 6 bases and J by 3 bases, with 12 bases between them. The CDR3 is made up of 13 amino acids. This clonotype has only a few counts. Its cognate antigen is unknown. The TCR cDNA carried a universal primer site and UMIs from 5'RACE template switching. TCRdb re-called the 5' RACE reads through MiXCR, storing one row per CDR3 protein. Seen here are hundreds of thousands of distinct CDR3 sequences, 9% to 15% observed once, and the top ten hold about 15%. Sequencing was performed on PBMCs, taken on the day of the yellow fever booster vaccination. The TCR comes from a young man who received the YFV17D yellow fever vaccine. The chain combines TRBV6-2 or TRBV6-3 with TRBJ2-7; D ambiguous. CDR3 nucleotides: TGTGCCAGCAGCCCGGTTCAGTACTACGAGCAGTACTTC. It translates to CASSPVQYYEQYF.